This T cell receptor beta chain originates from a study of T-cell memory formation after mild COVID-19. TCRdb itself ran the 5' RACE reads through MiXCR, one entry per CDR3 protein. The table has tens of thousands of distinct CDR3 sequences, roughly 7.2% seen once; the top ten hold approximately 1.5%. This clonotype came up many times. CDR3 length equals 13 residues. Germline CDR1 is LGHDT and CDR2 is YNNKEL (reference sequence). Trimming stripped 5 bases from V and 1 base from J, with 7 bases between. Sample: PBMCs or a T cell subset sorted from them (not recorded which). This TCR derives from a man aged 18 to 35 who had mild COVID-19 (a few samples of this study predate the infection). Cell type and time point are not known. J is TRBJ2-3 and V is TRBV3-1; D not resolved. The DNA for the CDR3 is TGTGCCAGCAGCAGCCTAGGCACAGATACGCAGTATTTT. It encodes CASSSLGTDTQYF.